The rows below give T cell receptor beta chains drawn from one sample of a study of shared clonotypes between healthy human individuals. Repertoires were generated with immunoSEQ multiplex PCR, while TCRdb's copy carries only in-frame clones and drops some. The data show about 2 million clones, with about 95% seen just once and around 0.13% held by the top ten. The specimen was naive CD4+ T cells sorted from blood. These receptor sequences come from a man younger than 35 in good health. Both conserved end residues are part of each CDR3. D genes are given only for firm matches. Size is omitted from some rows. Given values are once, few, many or a class for expanded clones.

TGCGCCAGCAGCCAAGCCGGGACCGTCTCCTACGAGCAGTACTTC	CASSQAGTVSYEQYF	TRBV4-1	TRBJ2-7	once	NA
TGTGCCAGCAGTGCAGAAGCTAGCGGGGGGACTGGAGAGCAGTTCTTC	CASSAEASGGTGEQFF	TRBV6-4	TRBJ2-1	once	TRBD2
TGTGCCAGCAGTCCGCGGGGGAAAGAGACCCAGTACTTC	CASSPRGKETQYF	TRBV27	TRBJ2-5	NA	TRBD2
TGCGCCAGCAGCCCCGGACAGCGGAACTATGGCTACACCTTC	CASSPGQRNYGYTF	TRBV5-1	TRBJ1-2	NA	NA
TGTGCCAGCAGTGACAATACAGGGGGAAGAGATGAGCAGTTCTTC	CASSDNTGGRDEQFF	TRBV6-1	TRBJ2-1	NA	TRBD1
TGTGCCAGCAGTACCGCGGGACAGGGGTTACGACAGCCCCAGCATTTT	CASSTAGQGLRQPQHF	TRBV28	TRBJ1-5	NA	TRBD1
TGTGCCAGCATTGGAGGGGATTCCACCACCGGGGAGCTGTTTTTT	CASIGGDSTTGELFF	TRBV28	TRBJ2-2	NA	NA
TGTGCCAGCAGAAACGGACCGAGCTCCTACAATGAGCAGTTCTTC	CASRNGPSSYNEQFF	TRBV6-5	TRBJ2-1	NA	NA
TGTGCCAGCTGTTCCCAGGGGGCTTCCTACGAGCAGTACTTC	CASCSQGASYEQYF	TRBV6-1	TRBJ2-7	NA	TRBD1
TGTGCCACCAGCAGAGAAGCGGCCCTGGGTGAAAAACTGTTTTTT	CATSREAALGEKLFF	TRBV15	TRBJ1-4	NA	NA
TGTGCCAGCAGCGTAATGGCAGGGAGTTTTAATTCACCCCTCCACTTT	CASSVMAGSFNSPLHF	TRBV9	TRBJ1-6	once	NA
TGCGCCAGCAGCCAAGGTAGCGGGGGGGCGTTAGGAGATACGCAGTATTTT	CASSQGSGGALGDTQYF	TRBV4-1	TRBJ2-3	NA	TRBD2
TGTGCCAGCAGTTACCGCGGACTAGCGGGAGGGGCAGAGCAGTACTTC	CASSYRGLAGGAEQYF	TRBV6-6	TRBJ2-7	NA	TRBD2
TGTGCCAGCAGTTTGATTCAGCCCTACAATGAGCAGTTCTTC	CASSLIQPYNEQFF	TRBV27	TRBJ2-1	NA	NA
TGTGCCACAGCCGCGCGTCCCACAGGGGACGACACAGATACGCAGTATTTT	CATAARPTGDDTDTQYF	TRBV10-3	TRBJ2-3	NA	TRBD1
TGTGCCAGCAGTGAATTCCGGGCTTCAGCAGAGACCCAGTACTTC	CASSEFRASAETQYF	TRBV2	TRBJ2-5	NA	NA
TGTGCCAGCAGTTCCCTCAGGAGGTCAGATACGCAGTATTTT	CASSSLRRSDTQYF	TRBV6-7	TRBJ2-3	NA	NA
TGTGCCAGCTCACCGGTCAGCAATCAGCCCCAGCATTTT	CASSPVSNQPQHF	TRBV18	TRBJ1-5	NA	NA
TGTGCCTGGAGGGGGGGCATGTGGATGAACACTGAAGCTTTCTTT	CAWRGGMWMNTEAFF	TRBV30	TRBJ1-1	NA	NA
TGTGCCAGCAGTTACGACAGGGGCTCCTACGAGCAGTACTTC	CASSYDRGSYEQYF	TRBV6-5	TRBJ2-7	once	TRBD1
TGTGCCAGCTCATCGGACAGGGGGCGCGTTTTGGGAGAAAAACTGTTTTTT	CASSSDRGRVLGEKLFF	TRBV18	TRBJ1-4	NA	TRBD1
TGTGCCAGCAGCTTAGGTCGACCTACACGGCTCTATGGCTACACCTTC	CASSLGRPTRLYGYTF	TRBV7-9	TRBJ1-2	NA	NA
TGCGCCAGCAGCTTCGAACAGGGTCACGAGCAGTACTTC	CASSFEQGHEQYF	TRBV5-1	TRBJ2-7	NA	NA
TGTGCCAGCAGTTTGGGTGGGGGGGACGAGCAGTACTTC	CASSLGGGDEQYF	TRBV28	TRBJ2-7	NA	TRBD2
TGTGCCATCAGAGCCACAGGAGGTGGCAATCAGCCCCAGCATTTT	CAIRATGGGNQPQHF	TRBV10-3	TRBJ1-5	NA	NA
TGCGCCAGCAGGGAGACCCTTAGCGGCCTCTACGAGCAGTACTTC	CASRETLSGLYEQYF	TRBV4-1	TRBJ2-7	NA	NA
TGTGCCAGTTCGACAGGATTACGCTACGAGCAGTACTTC	CASSTGLRYEQYF	TRBV19	TRBJ2-7	NA	NA
TGTGCCAGCAGCGCTACCGGGTCTGACTATGGCTACACCTTC	CASSATGSDYGYTF	TRBV5-4	TRBJ1-2	NA	NA